This TCR beta chain is drawn from a study of cytomegalovirus exposure and HLA in healthy donors (dated by TCRdb to the late 2010s). Broadly, across the study: An earlier analysis of roughly 610 of the donors reported 250 to 300 Gb of sequence data and 117 million unique TCR beta sequences obtained from approximately 180 million T cells. Around 330 gigabases of sequencing data and approximately 91 million unique TCR sequences made up an early release that covered several hundred HLA-typed donors. The genetic ancestry cluster associated with self-reported Caucasian donors included 80% to 90% of the roughly 390 genotyped donors. The study was designed to test whether signatures of past pathogen exposure could be identified by cataloging public T cell receptors. Using immunosequencing, the study profiled T cell repertoires from fewer than 850 subjects and related those repertoires to cytomegalovirus serostatus. A separate validation cohort of roughly 120 different subjects was used in addition to the roughly 640-subject first cohort. The study combined high-throughput TCR immunosequencing, statistical association of individual TCRs with disease status, and machine learning to predict cytomegalovirus infection status. In a later analysis, previously published TCR beta repertoires from roughly 710 donors were re-analyzed and high-resolution HLA genotyping was added so that TCR occurrence patterns could be studied. Rather than using new phenotypic data, the later analysis identified candidate immune exposures from TCR beta sequences and from how often those sequences occurred across donors. To decide whether each TCR beta V gene segment behaved as functional or pseudogenic, an earlier analysis of several hundred of the donors relied on high-throughput TCR beta sequencing. Donor age, sex, ethnicity and CMV serostatus were compiled alongside the repertoire data. Genome-wide SNP genotypes for about three fifths of the 666 donors were used in a later genetic analysis, which treated that subset as a discovery cohort. Every repertoire in the discovery cohort had been generated on one and the same sequencing platform. Class I and class II HLA loci were covered by the typing at four-digit resolution. The number of typed donors differed by locus: about 629-640 for A, B, C, DRB1 and DQB1; about 520 for DQA1; some 590 for DPA1; and around 470 for DPB1. Several DR-DQ haplotypes were handled as single units for association and clustering, since linkage in the cohort was strong. On average, roughly 200,000 unique TCR beta nucleotide sequences were sequenced per donor among 398 genotyped donors of the cohort, with 15% to 20% of those sequences being non-productive.

The cohort comprised 666 healthy bone marrow donors. At the time of sampling, every cohort member was nominally healthy, though immune exposures that went unrecorded were likely present. The donor tested CMV seronegative, placing the donor among the approximately 360 seronegative members of the cohort. A peripheral blood sample was provided by each donor, and peripheral blood mononuclear cells were used for TCR beta sequencing. The Qiagen DNeasy Blood Extraction Kit was used to extract genomic DNA from the blood cell samples. About this clone itself: Its antigen is not yet known. One base away there is no much larger clone; base qualities are not given.

Results the study describes overall, beyond this receptor: In a later analysis, HLA-associated TCR beta chains were found to be more clonally expanded and to have lower generation probabilities than equally common non-associated chains. An association between a missense DCLRE1C variant and V-gene and J-gene trimming of TCR beta chains was found in a later genetic analysis and replicated in an independent cohort. The authors suggested that the approach could potentially be generalized to other disease states and immunological phenotypes. Because HLA typing was unavailable for some donors at each locus, only the typed subset was used in association tests. The 87-base-pair reads could not distinguish some IMGT-functional V segments, including TRBV6-2 and TRBV6-3, so those segments were excluded. A further reported finding was that TCR beta sequences accurately predicted the HLA-A and HLA-B alleles for most subjects in the first cohort. Several of the top co-occurrence clusters appeared to be linked to parvovirus B19, influenza, CMV and Epstein-Barr virus, according to a later analysis. Across donors, most TCR sequences were observed very rarely, whereas some public TCRs were present in many individuals. The study gave a list of 150 to 200 TCR beta chains associated with cytomegalovirus. Strong co-occurrence of HLA alleles, especially DR and DQ, made assigning TCR associations to individual alleles difficult. Specific HLA alleles were associated with about 17,000 TCR beta sequences at a false discovery rate of 0.05 in a later analysis. In an earlier analysis of more than 500 of the donors, most TCR beta V segments appeared in productive rearrangements about 87% or about 30% of the time, broadly matching IMGT annotations. A group of highly shared sequence variants was considered likely to be a technical artifact of the sequencing pipeline. In vitro tests confirmed that a few of the cytomegalovirus-associated TCR beta chains recognize cytomegalovirus antigens. Correlated functional status among segregating V segments might be attributable to linkage disequilibrium, but an unknown experimental factor could not be ruled out. In this cohort, only TCR beta chains were sequenced, and detectable features were limited by the absence of alpha or paired-chain data. According to a later analysis, most CMV-associated TCR beta chains appeared to be HLA-restricted, and the HLA associations seemed to be driven largely by CMV exposure. The only immune exposure information available for the cohort was CMV serostatus. Compared with the roughly 700-donor mean, donors in an Asian-associated ancestry cluster had fewer N-insertions in productive TCRs, according to a later genetic analysis. The earlier analysis of a few hundred of the donors excluded approximately 17 rarely observed V segments, including chromosome 9 orphons, because counts were too low. Presence/absence analyses assumed roughly uniform sequencing depth across donors, an assumption that may not hold. A later analysis found that TCR association rates varied across HLA loci, with DRB1 alleles showing the most associated TCRs and HLA-C alleles the fewest. Cytomegalovirus status was reported to be diagnosed by the classifier with high specificity and sensitivity in both the original and validation cohorts.

Counted from cysteine to phenylalanine, this CDR3 has 15 amino acids. Of all the DNA, just the CDR3 is kept, 45 bases in frame from base 1. The germline V gene specifies MDHEN as CDR1 and SYDVKM as CDR2. Between the V and J ends, shortened by 1 base and 1 base respectively, the junction contains 9 bases. The library came from the immunoSEQ multiplex PCR assay. For the multiplex PCR, a mixture combining 60 forward primers for TCR Vbeta segments and 13 reverse primers for TCR Jbeta segments was used. The CDR3 region of rearranged TCR beta genes was amplified from genomic DNA with a multiplex PCR assay. On the Illumina HiSeq System, the amplified TCR beta libraries were sequenced as 87-base-pair reads. In the authors' own workflow: A later analysis tallied 80 million to 95 million unique TCR beta chains across the approximately 670 repertoires, and about 10 million of those chains were shared by two or more donors. To remove PCR and sequencing errors, raw reads were error-corrected and collapsed into unique sequences using a nearest-neighbor algorithm that merged closely related sequences. Alignment of CDR3 sequences to IMGT reference sequences was used to assign V, D and J gene segments. For a sequence to be retained, a match of at least six nucleotides was required to both a V gene segment and a J gene segment. Rearrangements were classified as productive when the CDR3 lacked stop codons and remained in frame with V and J, and all other rearrangements were classified as non-productive. CDR3 was defined by IMGT convention, running from the second conserved V-encoded cysteine to the conserved J-encoded phenylalanine. In an earlier analysis of around 600 of the donors, sequences lacking an unambiguous match to a single V gene segment were excluded. An earlier analysis of some 610 of the donors called V segments functional above 56.7% productive rearrangements and segregating when the between-donor standard deviation exceeded 5%. A statistical classification framework was developed to diagnose cytomegalovirus status using the catalog of TCR beta chain sequences. V and J gene assignment, in a later analysis, came from comparing TCR nucleotide sequences with IMGT/GENE-DB human TR gene sequences. Using the TCRdist pipeline, a later analysis assigned CDR3 sequences along with most-parsimonious VDJ recombination scenarios. A later analysis defined each TCR beta chain by its CDR3 amino acid sequence plus V-gene family, and excluded reads lacking a unique V-gene family. To address suspected cross-contamination and a sequencing artifact, a later analysis removed approximately 600 highly shared, low-generation-probability nucleotide sequences. In a later analysis, a clonal expansion index was calculated for each public chain from normalized within-repertoire ranks of inferred template counts. A later analysis computed generation probabilities with a VDJ recombination model fitted to out-of-frame rearrangements, and checked the results against IGoR. Hypergeometric tests were used in a later analysis to score TCR-TCR, TCR-HLA and TCR-CMV co-occurrence, with a repertoire-size bias correction applied to the TCR pairs. In a later analysis, false discovery rates were estimated by permuting HLA or CMV assignments 20 times. In a later analysis, co-occurring TCRs were grouped using DBSCAN, and TCRdist sequence similarity was added for clustering within HLA-allele-positive subsets. For co-occurrence clustering, repertoires with fewer than 30,000 or more than 120,000 public chains were excluded, along with 5 or 6 repertoires with anomalous nucleotide sharing. Entries here come from immuneACCESS through TCRdb and include only in-frame sequences with V and J called. Some clones fail to appear in such tables; in the studies checked, an unresolved V gene covers under half of the shortfall, and the cause of the remainder is unknown. Clone size and V and J calls were adopted from that table, with D and trimming inferred from the DNA. This sample is represented by under 200,000 clones; about two thirds of them were singletons. Of the sample, under 3.5% is held by the ten largest clones.

The TCR originated in a woman aged 30 to 39 in good health and CMV-seronegative. Sequenced sample: PBMCs. The sequence links TRBV28 to TRBJ2-3; TRBD2 is possibly the D segment (6 matching bases). The CDR3 sequence is CASSLSSDRTDTQYF. The sequence in DNA is TGTGCCAGCAGTTTATCTAGCGACCGCACAGATACGCAGTATTTT.